This T cell receptor (beta chain) was profiled in a study of blood T cell repertoires in COVID-19. As for the study in general: Samples came from the United States, Italy and Spain, spanning acute and convalescent COVID-19.

The CDR3 spans 14 residues. Germline values: CDR1 PRHDT, CDR2 FYEKMQ (reference sequence). V was shortened by 5 bases and J by 0 bases, with 8 bases between the two germline ends. This clone has just one count. The protocol was immunoSEQ multiplex PCR, while the TCRdb copy is restricted to in-frame clones and leaves out a portion. The data show around 140,000 clones, around 87% seen once. This sequence joins TRBV13 and TRBJ1-3; D is unresolved. The source of this sequence is a man aged 50-60 years who had recovered from COVID-19. Specimen: peripheral blood. The CDR3 coding sequence is TGTGCCAGCAGCCCCGCGGTCTCTGGAAACACCATATATTTT. This encodes CASSPAVSGNTIYF. The whole variable domain, remainder taken from reference TRBV13 and TRBJ1-3, is AAGVIQSPRHLIKEKRETATLKCYPIPRHDTVYWYQQGPGQDPQFLISFYEKMQSDKGSIPDRFSAQQFSDYHSELNMSSLELGDSALYFCASSPAVSGNTIYFGEGSWLTVV.